These 11 T cell receptor beta chains were all obtained from the same sample, sequenced in a study of cytomegalovirus exposure and HLA in healthy donors. Sequencing was performed with immunoSEQ multiplex PCR; in TCRdb, only in-frame clones are kept and a portion is missing. Among more than 95,000 clones listed, about 86% were seen once. Sequencing was done on a sample of PBMCs. The receptor source for this set is a woman aged 18-29 years in good health and CMV-seropositive.

The V and J genes are TRBV4-1 and TRBJ2-5; D gene ambiguous. Germline CDR1 reads MGHRA; CDR2 reads YSYEKL. Between the trimmed V and J ends, which lost 1 base and 0 bases, there was a span of 3 bases. CDR3 length: 13 amino acids. CDR3 region: CASSQAYQETQYF. The CDR3 coding sequence is TGCGCCAGCAGCCAAGCGTACCAAGAGACCCAGTACTTC.

The CDR3 protein is CASSRTESSGNTIYF. Written as DNA, the CDR3 is TGTGCCAGCAGTCGAACAGAGAGCTCTGGAAACACCATATATTTT. V is TRBV28 and J is TRBJ1-3; D is unclear. Trimming pared 5 bases from V and 0 bases from J, leaving 11 bases between. CDR3 size: 15 residues. Germline lookup yields CDR1 MDHEN and CDR2 SYDVKM. Full variable domain (missing parts from reference TRBV28 and TRBJ1-3): DVKVTQSSRYLVKRTGEKVFLECVQDMDHENMFWYRQDPGLGLRLIYFSYDVKMKEKGDIPEGYSVSREKKERFSLILESASTNQTSMYLCASSRTESSGNTIYFGEGSWLTVV.

In nucleotides, the CDR3 is TGTGCCAGCAGCGCCTGGGACAGCCCTCACTCTGGAAACACCATATATTTT. Translating it yields CASSAWDSPHSGNTIYF. The rearrangement joins TRBV9 to TRBJ1-3; 7 bases map to TRBD1. This CDR3 spans 17 amino acids. V lost 3 bases, J lost 0 bases, and 9 bases stayed unmatched. Germline V gives CDR1 SGDLS, CDR2 YYNGEE.

CDR3 sequence: CASSLGGAGLTDTQYF. The CDR3 nucleotides are TGTGCCAGCAGCTTGGGAGGAGCGGGGCTCACAGATACGCAGTATTTT. J is TRBJ2-3 and V is TRBV5-6; 7 bases agree with TRBD2. The germline CDR1 and CDR2 sequences are SGHDT and YYEEEE. There are 16 residues in the CDR3. J was trimmed by 2 bases and V by 0 bases; bases with no gene match: 6.

The gene calls are TRBV19 and TRBJ1-2, with 8 bases identical to TRBD1. This CDR3 region has 13 residues. Per the germline V gene, CDR1 is LNHDA and CDR2 is SQIVND (reference sequence). V dropped 6 bases and J dropped 4; count of bases not matched to a gene: 4. This CDR3 is CASSKDRVYGYTF. The CDR3 bases are TGTGCCAGTAGCAAGGACAGGGTCTATGGCTACACCTTC.

This clone was counted a single time. The chain has TRBV6-5 and TRBJ1-1; D possibly corresponds to TRBD1 (6 bases). V lost 5 bases, J lost 5 bases, and 9 bases lay in between. Germline V CDR1 and CDR2: MNHEY, SVGAGI. The CDR3 totals 12 residues. The CDR3 is CASSHRDTEAFF. Written as DNA, the CDR3 is TGTGCCAGCAGTCACAGGGATACTGAAGCTTTCTTT.

This clone was seen a few times. Other DNA sequences within the sample encode an identical CDR3. This chain joins TRBV27 and TRBJ1-2; 9 nucleotides line up with TRBD1. Unmatched junction bases numbered 6, after V lost 8 bases and J lost 8 bases. The CDR3 is 12 residues long. Per the germline V gene, CDR1 is MNHEY and CDR2 is SMNVEV (reference sequence). The CDR3 DNA reads TGTGCCAGCTCCGACAGGGGGGTCGGCTACACCTTC. Translated: CASSDRGVGYTF.

CDR3 region: CASSFSPPGEGLTKNIQYF. The CDR3 DNA sequence: TGTGCCAGCAGTTTTTCCCCCCCGGGGGAGGGATTAACCAAAAACATTCAGTACTTC. The chain is built from TRBV27 and TRBJ2-4; the match to TRBD2 covers 7 bases. This CDR3 region has 19 residues. CDR1 MNHEY and CDR2 SMNVEV come from the germline V gene (reference sequence). V was pared by 3 bases and J by 2 bases, with 16 bases of the junction left unmatched.

The gene calls are TRBV28 and TRBJ2-5; D is possibly TRBD2 (6 bases). This CDR3 is 15 amino acids long. V was trimmed by 6 bases and J by 0 bases, leaving 14 bases between them. Germline CDR1 and CDR2: MDHEN and SYDVKM. The CDR3 DNA follows: TGTGCCAGCAGCCCGGGGGTGTCGTACCAAGAGACCCAGTACTTC. It codes for CASSPGVSYQETQYF.

V gene TRBV29-1 combines with J gene TRBJ1-1; 7 positions agree with TRBD1. Germline CDR1 SQVTM, CDR2 ANQGSEA. The junction had 4 bases not matched to a gene; V was cut back by 5 bases and J by 4 bases. The CDR3 runs to 12 residues. CDR3 in amino acids: CSVNRGGTEAFF. The CDR3 region has the DNA TGCAGCGTTAACAGGGGAGGCACTGAAGCTTTCTTT.

The V and J genes are TRBV5-6 and TRBJ2-6, with 11 positions matching TRBD1. Germline V CDR1 and CDR2: SGHDT, YYEEEE. The CDR3 runs 18 residues. With V trimmed by 5 bases and J by 2 bases, 9 bases remained unmatched. CDR3: CASSTWTGGFPGANVLTF. The CDR3 nucleotides are TGTGCCAGCAGTACCTGGACAGGGGGCTTCCCTGGGGCCAACGTCCTGACTTTC. Supplemented by reference TRBV5-6 and TRBJ2-6, the full variable domain reads DAGVTQSPTHLIKTRGQQVTLRCSPKSGHDTVSWYQQALGQGPQFIFQYYEEEERQRGNFPDRFSGHQFPNYSSELNVNALLLGDSALYLCASSTWTGGFPGANVLTFGAGSRLTVL.